This T cell receptor (beta chain) appears in the sequencing data of a study of blood T cells in healthy people across ages. Points on this clonotype: The antigen is undetermined.

A second 7 to 11 cycle PCR used barcoded and J-beta primers. Via MiXCR, TCRdb re-called the 5' RACE reads, giving one row per CDR3 protein. The sample has around 850,000 distinct CDR3 sequences, under 40% seen once; the top ten hold 10% to 15%. Study-level findings and limits: In long-lived donors, naive CD4+ cell counts and diversity exceeded those of aged donors.

Trimming took 0 bases from V and 7 from J, leaving 14 bases between them. This CDR3 contains 15 residues. Germline lookup yields CDR1 SGDLS and CDR2 YYNGEE. The clonotype comes from a man aged 18 to 29 in good health. The chain has TRBV9 and TRBJ2-1, with D possibly being TRBD1 (6 bases). Sequences were obtained from blood. The CDR3, as DNA: TGTGCCAGCAGCGTAGGTGGGGGCGGCTTAAATGAGCAGTTCTTC. Its protein is CASSVGGGGLNEQFF.